This T cell receptor beta chain is drawn from a study of T-cell reconstitution after alpha-beta-depleted transplantation in children (dated by TCRdb to 2016 to 2017). In terms of the full investigation: Using TCR repertoire profiling, the study followed T-cell immune reconstitution in a quantitative way in children after TCRalphabeta/CD19-depleted allogeneic hematopoietic cell transplantation.

V is trimmed back by 0 bases and J by 4 bases, and the junction contains 13 bases that no gene match accounts for. The CDR3 covers 19 residues, taking in both the cysteine and the phenylalanine. Just CDR3 DNA is preserved here, 57 bases in frame from base 1. Sequences SGHVS (CDR1) and FNYEAQ (CDR2) are obtained from the germline V gene. The method was PCR. TCRdb records Illumina HiSeq 2500 as the sequencer. TCR library preparation used molecular barcoding, with unique molecular identifiers applied to normalize quantification of the TCRbeta repertoire. Using fastp at Q25 and MiXCR, TCRdb reprocessed the public reads and kept productive beta chains. Identical CDR3 protein sequences are pooled into one entry, listed with their most common genes and DNA. This sample holds roughly 350,000 distinct CDR3 sequences; about 9.3% were observed only once. Around 2.5% of the sample comes from the top ten. This clonotype was counted a few times. This clone's antigen is unknown. No much larger clonotype is one base removed from it; base qualities were not supplied.

Sequencing was performed on PBMCs from the stem cell graft donor, taken from the stem cell graft. The sequence derives from a human donor who donated a stem cell graft to a child with acute lymphoblastic leukemia. The rearranged chain carries TRBV7-6 and TRBJ2-5, with 11 bases in between that match TRBD2. At the DNA level, the sequence is TGTGCCAGCAGCTTAGCGTGGGGGGCCACTAGCGGGAGAGGAGAGACCCAGTACTTC. This gives the protein CASSLAWGATSGRGETQYF.